This T cell receptor (beta chain) was identified during a study of metastatic and nonmetastatic thyroid tumors. Overall study context: Repertoire comparisons spanned blood and tumor or nodule tissue from malignant and benign thyroid patients.

The CDR3 runs to 15 residues. Germline CDR1 reads MDHEN; CDR2 reads SYDVKM. J was trimmed by 2 bases and V by 2 bases; bases with no gene match: 5. Per the study methods: The study built a papillary thyroid cancer distant-metastasis classifier from CDR3 differences across clinicopathological groups. TCRdb re-called the PCR reads with MiXCR. TCRdb, not the original authors, processed these V and J calls. The top ten hold roughly two fifths of the sample, which has around 7,500 clones, approximately 35% seen once. Study-wide points: Malignant thyroid tumors reportedly had TCR beta diversity that was significantly higher than in benign nodules, in blood and tumor.

Within the sample, this clone is medium-sized. The antigen remains undetermined. Every patient was untreated before thyroid surgery. The sample taken for sequencing was tumor tissue. The clonotype was recovered from a female donor with papillary thyroid cancer or a benign thyroid nodule (not recorded which). Some clones in this sample may be carry-over from other donors' samples. This chain joins TRBV28 and TRBJ1-2; 7 bases line up with TRBD1. In DNA form, the CDR3 reads TGTGCCAGCAGTTTACCGACAGGGCGAAACTATGGCTACACCTTC. This encodes CASSLPTGRNYGYTF.